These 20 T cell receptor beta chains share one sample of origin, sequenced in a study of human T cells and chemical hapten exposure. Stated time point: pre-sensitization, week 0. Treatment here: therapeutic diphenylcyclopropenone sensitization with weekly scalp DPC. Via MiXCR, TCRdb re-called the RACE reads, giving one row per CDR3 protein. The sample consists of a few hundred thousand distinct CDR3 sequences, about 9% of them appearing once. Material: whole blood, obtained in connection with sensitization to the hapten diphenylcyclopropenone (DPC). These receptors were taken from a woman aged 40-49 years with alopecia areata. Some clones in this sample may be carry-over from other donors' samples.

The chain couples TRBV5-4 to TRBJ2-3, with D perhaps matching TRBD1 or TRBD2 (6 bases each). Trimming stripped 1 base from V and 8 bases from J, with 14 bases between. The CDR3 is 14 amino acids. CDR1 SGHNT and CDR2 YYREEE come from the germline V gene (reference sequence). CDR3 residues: CASSLRGGKGTQYF. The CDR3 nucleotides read TGTGCCAGCAGCTTGAGAGGGGGGAAGGGTACGCAGTATTTT.

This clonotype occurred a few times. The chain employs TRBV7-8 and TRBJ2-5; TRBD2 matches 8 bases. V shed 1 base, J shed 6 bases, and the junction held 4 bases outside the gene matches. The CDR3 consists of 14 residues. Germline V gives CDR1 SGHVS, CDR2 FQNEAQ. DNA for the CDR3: TGTGCCAGCAGCTTAGACCGGGGGGGAAAGACCCAGTACTTC. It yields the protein CASSLDRGGKTQYF.

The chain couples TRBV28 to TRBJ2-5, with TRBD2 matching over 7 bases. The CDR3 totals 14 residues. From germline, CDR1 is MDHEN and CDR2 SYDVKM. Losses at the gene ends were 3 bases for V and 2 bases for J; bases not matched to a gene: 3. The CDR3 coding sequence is TGTGCCAGCAGTTTTAACGGGGGGCAAGAGACCCAGTACTTC. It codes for CASSFNGGQETQYF.

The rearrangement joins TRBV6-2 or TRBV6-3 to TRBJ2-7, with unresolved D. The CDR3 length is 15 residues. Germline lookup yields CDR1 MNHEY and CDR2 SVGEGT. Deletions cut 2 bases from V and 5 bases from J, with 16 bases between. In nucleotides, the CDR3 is TGTGCCAGCAGTTACGGGCAGCCTCGACCCCACGAGCAGTACTTC. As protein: CASSYGQPRPHEQYF.

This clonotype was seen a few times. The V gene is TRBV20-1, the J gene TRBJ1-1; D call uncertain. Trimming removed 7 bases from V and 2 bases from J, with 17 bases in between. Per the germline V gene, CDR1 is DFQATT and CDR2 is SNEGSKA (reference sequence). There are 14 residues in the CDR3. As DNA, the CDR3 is TGCAGTGGCACAATCGGGCAGCCAAACACTGAAGCTTTCTTT. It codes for CSGTIGQPNTEAFF.

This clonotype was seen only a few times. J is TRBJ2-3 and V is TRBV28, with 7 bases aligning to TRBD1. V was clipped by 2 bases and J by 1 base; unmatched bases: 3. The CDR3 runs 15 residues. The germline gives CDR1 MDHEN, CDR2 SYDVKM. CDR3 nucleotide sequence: TGTGCCAGCAGTTTAATGAGGGGGCGCACAGATACGCAGTATTTT. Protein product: CASSLMRGRTDTQYF.

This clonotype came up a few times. The DNA for the CDR3 is TGCGCCAGCAGCAGCATCCGGGACAGGGGTTTGGACTATGGCTACACCTTC. This sequence encodes CASSSIRDRGLDYGYTF. This chain connects TRBV5-1 to TRBJ1-2; TRBD1 agrees at 10 bases. The trim removed 4 bases at V and 3 bases at J, leaving 12 bases unmatched. The CDR3 is 17 amino acids. Per the germline V gene, CDR1 is SGHRS and CDR2 is YFSETQ.

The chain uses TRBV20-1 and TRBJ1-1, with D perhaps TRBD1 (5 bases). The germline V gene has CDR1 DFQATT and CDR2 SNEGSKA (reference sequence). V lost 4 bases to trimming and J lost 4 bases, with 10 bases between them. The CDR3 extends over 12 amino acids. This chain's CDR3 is CSATSDSTEAFF. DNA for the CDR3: TGCAGTGCTACTAGCGACAGCACTGAAGCTTTCTTT.

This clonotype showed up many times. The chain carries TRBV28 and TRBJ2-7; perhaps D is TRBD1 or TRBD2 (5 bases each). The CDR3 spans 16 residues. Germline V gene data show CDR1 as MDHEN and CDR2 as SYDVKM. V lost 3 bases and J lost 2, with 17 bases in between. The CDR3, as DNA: TGTGCCAGCAGTTTGGGGGATTGGAAAGATACCTACGAGCAGTACTTC. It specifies CASSLGDWKDTYEQYF.

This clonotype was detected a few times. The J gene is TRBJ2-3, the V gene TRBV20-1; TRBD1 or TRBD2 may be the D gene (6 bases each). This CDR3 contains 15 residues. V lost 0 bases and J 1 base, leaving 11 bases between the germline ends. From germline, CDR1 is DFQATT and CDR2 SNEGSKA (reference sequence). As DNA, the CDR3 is TGCAGTGCTAGAGAGAGGAGGGGGGGCACAGATACGCAGTATTTT. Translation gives CSARERRGGTDTQYF.

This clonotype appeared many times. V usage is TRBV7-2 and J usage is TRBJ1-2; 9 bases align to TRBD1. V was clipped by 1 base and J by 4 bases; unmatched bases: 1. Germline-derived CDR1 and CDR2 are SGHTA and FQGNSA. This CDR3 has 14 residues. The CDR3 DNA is TGTGCCAGCAGCTTAGGGACAGGGGTCTATGGCTACACCTTC. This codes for CASSLGTGVYGYTF. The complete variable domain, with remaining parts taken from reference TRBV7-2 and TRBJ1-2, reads GAGVSQSPSNKVTEKGKDVELRCDPISGHTALYWYRQSLGQGLEFLIYFQGNSAPDKSGLPSDRFSAERTGGSVSTLTIQRTQQEDSAVYLCASSLGTGVYGYTFGSGTRLTVV.

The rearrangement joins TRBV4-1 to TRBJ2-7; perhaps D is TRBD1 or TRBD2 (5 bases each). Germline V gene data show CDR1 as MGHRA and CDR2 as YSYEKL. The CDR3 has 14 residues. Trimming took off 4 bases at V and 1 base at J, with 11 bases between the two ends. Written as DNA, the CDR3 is TGCGCCAGCAGCCGCCCGGGACGGTCCTACGAGCAGTACTTC. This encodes CASSRPGRSYEQYF.

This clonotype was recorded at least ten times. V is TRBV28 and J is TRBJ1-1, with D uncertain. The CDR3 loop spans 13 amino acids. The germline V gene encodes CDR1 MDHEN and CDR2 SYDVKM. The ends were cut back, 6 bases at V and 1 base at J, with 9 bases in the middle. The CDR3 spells CASSLGGNTEAFF. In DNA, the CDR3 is TGTGCCAGCAGCTTAGGCGGGAACACTGAAGCTTTCTTT.

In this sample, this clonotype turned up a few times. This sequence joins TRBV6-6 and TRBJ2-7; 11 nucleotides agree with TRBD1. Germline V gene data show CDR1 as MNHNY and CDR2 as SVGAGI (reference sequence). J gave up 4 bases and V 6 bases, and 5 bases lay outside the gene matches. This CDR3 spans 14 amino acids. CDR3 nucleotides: TGTGCCAGCAGCGAGGACAGGGGGCAGTACGAGCAGTACTTC. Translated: CASSEDRGQYEQYF.

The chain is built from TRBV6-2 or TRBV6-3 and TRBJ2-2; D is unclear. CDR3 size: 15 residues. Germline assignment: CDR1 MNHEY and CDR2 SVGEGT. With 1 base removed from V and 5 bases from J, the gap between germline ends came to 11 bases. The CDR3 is CASSYLTPATGELFF. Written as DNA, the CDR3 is TGTGCCAGCAGTTACTTAACACCTGCGACCGGGGAGCTGTTTTTT.

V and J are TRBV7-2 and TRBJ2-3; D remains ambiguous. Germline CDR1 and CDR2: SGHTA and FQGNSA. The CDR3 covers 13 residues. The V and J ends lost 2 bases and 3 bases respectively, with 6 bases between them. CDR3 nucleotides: TGTGCCAGCAGCTTACTGTGGACAGATACGCAGTATTTT. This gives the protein CASSLLWTDTQYF.

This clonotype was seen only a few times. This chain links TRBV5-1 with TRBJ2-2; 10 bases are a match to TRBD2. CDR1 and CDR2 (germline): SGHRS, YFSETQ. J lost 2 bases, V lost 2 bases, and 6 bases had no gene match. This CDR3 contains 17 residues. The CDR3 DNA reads TGCGCCAGCAGCTTAAGGCTAGCGGGAGCCAACACCGGGGAGCTGTTTTTT. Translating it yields CASSLRLAGANTGELFF. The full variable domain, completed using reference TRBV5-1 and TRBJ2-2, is KAGVTQTPRYLIKTRGQQVTLSCSPISGHRSVSWYQQTPGQGLQFLFEYFSETQRNKGNFPGRFSGRQFSNSRSEMNVSTLELGDSALYLCASSLRLAGANTGELFFGEGSRLTVL.

The CDR3 sequence: CASSQGRPGELFF. For the CDR3, the DNA is TGTGCCAGCAGCCAAGGGCGGCCCGGGGAGCTGTTTTTT. V and J are TRBV3-1 and TRBJ2-2; D unclear. The CDR3 loop spans 13 amino acids. V was trimmed by 1 base and J by 6 bases, leaving 6 bases between them. Per the germline V gene, CDR1 is LGHDT and CDR2 is YNNKEL (reference sequence).

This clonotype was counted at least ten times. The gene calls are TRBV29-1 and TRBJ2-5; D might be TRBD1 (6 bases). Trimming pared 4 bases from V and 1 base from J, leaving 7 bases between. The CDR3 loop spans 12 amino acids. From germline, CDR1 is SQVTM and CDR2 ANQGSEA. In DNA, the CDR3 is TGCAGCGTTGTCAGGGGCCAAGAGACCCAGTACTTC. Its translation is CSVVRGQETQYF.

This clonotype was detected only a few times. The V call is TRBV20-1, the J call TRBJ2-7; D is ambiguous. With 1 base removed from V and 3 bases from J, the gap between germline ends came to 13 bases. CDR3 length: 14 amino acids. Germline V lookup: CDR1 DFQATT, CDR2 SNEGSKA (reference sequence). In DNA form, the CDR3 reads TGCAGTGCTAGAGGGGTCCTTAGTGACTACGAGCAGTACTTC. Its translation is CSARGVLSDYEQYF.